This record concerns one T cell receptor (beta chain) sequence. The antigen is unknown. One end of the junction does not line up with germline, which may come from a read error. The CDR3 sequence is 15 residues long. CDR1 and CDR2 from the germline V gene are SSHAT and FNYEAQ (reference sequence). The entry originates in a study of cytomegalovirus exposure and HLA in healthy donors. Study results and limitations: A later analysis appeared to link common viral pathogens to several of the most significant clusters. Sequencing likely generated an artifact that appeared as a cluster of highly shared sequence variants.

PCR involved 60 Vbeta and 13 Jbeta primers. Method: immunoSEQ multiplex PCR; TCRdb's copy keeps in-frame clones and lacks some. The sample records some 120,000 clones, around three quarters being singletons. J is TRBJ1-6 and V is TRBV7-7, with D perhaps matching TRBD1 (6 bases). The source is a man aged 25-40 years in good health and CMV-seropositive. Material for sequencing was PBMCs. CDR3 loop: CASSLRAQGNSPLHF. CDR3 coding DNA: TGTGCTAGCAGCTTAAGAGCACAGGGTAATTCACCCCTCCACTTT.